The sample holds many counts of the clone carrying this T cell receptor (beta chain). The hyperthyroidism patients had all been newly diagnosed, and their disease duration was under 2 months. Their ages ranged from 18 to 65 years. Amplification targeted TCR beta CDR3 regions from RNA transcripts. The HTBI primer set was used in a first-round RT-PCR of the TCR CDR3. TCRdb re-called the multiplex PCR reads through MiXCR, storing one row per CDR3 protein. The sample has under 350,000 distinct CDR3 sequences, around 25% seen once. V trimming: 2 bases; J trimming: 8 bases; junction bases outside the gene matches: 10. The CDR3 runs to 15 residues. Germline assignment: CDR1 SNHLY and CDR2 FYNNEI. This record belongs to a study of T cells in Graves' hyperthyroidism and ophthalmopathy.

This chain uses TRBV2 with TRBJ1-2; 8 bases align to TRBD1. The material sequenced was blood. This TCR was sampled from a man aged 40-50 years with Graves' hyperthyroidism that later progressed to Graves' ophthalmopathy. This chain's CDR3 is CASSEIVGQGHGYTF. The CDR3 DNA is TGTGCCAGCAGTGAAATTGTAGGACAGGGACACGGCTACACCTTC. The whole variable domain, remainder taken from reference TRBV2 and TRBJ1-2, is EPEVTQTPSHQVTQMGQEVILRCVPISNHLYFYWYRQILGQKVEFLVSFYNNEISEKSEIFDDQFSVERPDGSNFTLKIRSTKLEDSAMYFCASSEIVGQGHGYTFGSGTRLTVV.